This T cell receptor beta chain was profiled in a study of blood T cell repertoires in COVID-19. Study as a whole: Acute-phase and convalescent COVID-19 samples originated in the United States, Italy and Spain. Sources were T cells, B-cell-depleted T cells, or PBMCs; the material itself was cDNA or gDNA.

This CDR3 region has 15 residues. V lost 0 bases to trimming and J lost 7 bases, with 12 bases between them. CDR1 and CDR2 (germline): SGHTA, FQGNSA. The assay was immunoSEQ multiplex PCR, and TCRdb's table has in-frame clones only and misses some. This sample has about 280,000 clones, with approximately 86% found just once. This clone came up a few times. This TCR derives from a man between 18 and 35 years old with active or convalescent COVID-19. The gene calls are TRBV7-2 and TRBJ1-4; weak D call: TRBD1 (5 bases). Sequencing was performed on peripheral blood. CDR3 DNA: TGTGCCAGCAGCTTAGCGCGGGGGATTAGTGAAAAACTGTTTTTT. It codes for CASSLARGISEKLFF.